The 14 T cell receptor beta chains presented below share a single source sample, sequenced in a study of blood T cell repertoires in COVID-19 (dated by TCRdb to 2018 to 2020). Library preparation used the immunoSEQ multiplex PCR assay. What TCRdb holds here is the immuneACCESS table cut down to in-frame rearrangements. Part of the clones is not present; checked against another copy, under half of the missing clones reflect an unresolved V gene, and the others are unexplained. For this sample there are about 120,000 clones; about two thirds appear just once. The ten largest clones add up to roughly 0.86% of the sample. Sequenced: peripheral blood. The receptors stem from a human donor with acute or convalescent COVID-19. The donor label of this sample is uncertain.

The rearrangement joins TRBV6-5 to TRBJ2-5, with D maybe TRBD1 (5 bases). The V end was cut by 0 bases, the J end by 0 bases, with 11 bases between. Germline values: CDR1 MNHEY, CDR2 SVGAGI. The CDR3 contains 16 residues. DNA of the CDR3: TGTGCCAGCAGTTACTCGATGGCAGGGAACCAAGAGACCCAGTACTTC. It translates to CASSYSMAGNQETQYF.

This clone was seen only once. The chain uses TRBV7-9 and TRBJ1-2; D unresolved. The V and J ends lost 3 bases and 7 bases respectively, with 21 bases between them. The V gene's germline CDR1 is SEHNR and CDR2 FQNEAQ (reference sequence). The CDR3 has 16 residues. The chain's CDR3 is CASSFLDSGSMGGYTF. For the CDR3, the DNA is TGTGCCAGCAGCTTTCTTGATTCCGGGTCAATGGGTGGCTACACCTTC. The variable domain in full, completed from reference TRBV7-9 and TRBJ1-2, reads DTGVSQNPRHKITKRGQNVTFRCDPISEHNRLYWYRQTLGQGPEFLTYFQNEAQLEKSRLLSDRFSAERPKGSFSTLEIQRTEQGDSAMYLCASSFLDSGSMGGYTFGSGTRLTVV.

This chain joins TRBV21-1 and TRBJ1-2. TRBV21-1 is given as a pseudogene. The CDR3 extends over 13 amino acids. CDR3 region: CASSKDRVGGYTF. As DNA, the CDR3 is TGTGCCAGCAGCAAAGATCGGGTTGGCGGCTACACCTTC.

This clone was seen a few times. The genes are TRBV27 and TRBJ1-2; possible D gene TRBD1, 6 bases. This CDR3 contains 18 residues. Germline-derived CDR1 and CDR2 are MNHEY and SMNVEV (reference sequence). V gave up 3 bases and J gave up 4 bases, with 24 bases separating them. The CDR3, as DNA: TGTGCCAGCAGTTTTGGGGACACGGGGGGGCCCCTGGGCTATGGCTACACCTTC. Translation: CASSFGDTGGPLGYGYTF.

The chain links TRBV13 to TRBJ1-2; 9 nucleotides match TRBD1. This CDR3 comprises 17 residues. Trimming took 5 bases from V and 2 from J; bases not matched to a gene: 12. Germline CDR1 is PRHDT and CDR2 is FYEKMQ (reference sequence). The CDR3 bases are TGTGCCAGCAGCCCCTCGTCAACCGGGACAGGGAACTATGGCTACACCTTC. Protein sequence: CASSPSSTGTGNYGYTF.

This clone was seen a few times. This chain links TRBV2 with TRBJ2-1, with 12 bases lining up with TRBD2. CDR1 is SNHLY, CDR2 FYNNEI, per germline. V was clipped by 5 bases and J by 2 bases; unmatched bases: 4. The length of the CDR3 is 16 residues. CDR3 coding DNA: TGTGCCAGCAGTCTATGGACTAGCGGGACCTACAATGAGCAGTTCTTC. It codes for CASSLWTSGTYNEQFF.

V is TRBV30 and J is TRBJ2-7, with unresolved D. The CDR3 is 16 residues long. Per the germline V gene, CDR1 is GTSNPN and CDR2 is SVGIG (reference sequence). The V end lost 3 bases, the J end lost 5 bases, and 23 bases lay between the germline ends. The CDR3 DNA sequence: TGTGCCTGGAGCCGCACACGAAATCCAGGCCCCAACGAGCAGTACTTC. This encodes CAWSRTRNPGPNEQYF.

This clone has more than one count but fewer than ten. V is TRBV5-1 and J is TRBJ2-1, with 7 bases fitting TRBD1. Germline values: CDR1 SGHRS, CDR2 YFSETQ. This CDR3 comprises 16 residues. V was clipped by 3 bases and J by 4 bases; unmatched bases: 10. This CDR3 is CASSSSGTALYNEQFF. CDR3 DNA sequence: TGCGCCAGCAGCTCATCCGGGACAGCCTTATACAATGAGCAGTTCTTC.

V usage is TRBV9 and J usage is TRBJ2-2, with 8 bases aligning to TRBD2. The V gene end was trimmed by 4 bases and the J gene end by 0 bases; junction bases not matched to a gene: 8. From germline, CDR1 is SGDLS and CDR2 YYNGEE. The CDR3 sequence is 17 residues long. The CDR3 protein is CASSPRGAGANTGELFF. The CDR3 coding sequence is TGTGCCAGCAGCCCGAGGGGAGCGGGGGCGAACACCGGGGAGCTGTTTTTT.

This rearrangement joins TRBV6-6 to TRBJ1-5; D is unclear. This CDR3 is 13 amino acids long. The germline V gene has CDR1 MNHNY and CDR2 SVGAGI (reference sequence). V lost 5 bases and J lost 4, with 9 bases in between. CDR3 loop: CASSPSVNQPQHF. The CDR3 DNA sequence: TGTGCCAGCAGTCCGTCAGTTAATCAGCCCCAGCATTTT.

This clone has a count of ten or more. The chain uses TRBV4-1 and TRBJ2-2, with D maybe TRBD1 (6 bases). Germline loops: CDR1 MGHRA, CDR2 YSYEKL. CDR3 size: 16 residues. V was cut by 4 bases and J by 0 bases, with 12 bases left in between. The CDR3: CASSRGQPANTGELFF. The CDR3 bases are TGCGCCAGCAGCCGCGGACAGCCCGCGAACACCGGGGAGCTGTTTTTT.

This rearrangement joins TRBV19 to TRBJ1-1, with a tentative D call TRBD1 (5 bases). Germline-derived CDR1 and CDR2 are LNHDA and SQIVND (reference sequence). V lost 7 bases and J 0 bases, leaving 6 bases between the germline ends. CDR3 length: 12 amino acids. This CDR3 is CASTGLNTEAFF. CDR3 nucleotide sequence: TGTGCCAGTACAGGGCTGAACACTGAAGCTTTCTTT.

This clone was detected only once. The DNA of the CDR3 is TGTGCCAGCAGTGTGGACTCTGACAGGGGGCTTGCAACTAATGAAAAACTGTTTTTT. It is translated as CASSVDSDRGLATNEKLFF. The chain recombines TRBV2 with TRBJ1-4; TRBD1 matches at 10 bases. J lost 0 bases, V lost 4 bases, and 11 bases had no gene match. The V gene's germline CDR1 is SNHLY and CDR2 FYNNEI. The CDR3 loop spans 19 amino acids.

Details on this clone: The junction shows a germline mismatch at one end, possibly a read error. The chain employs TRBV5-1 and TRBJ2-3; 9 nucleotides line up with TRBD1. This CDR3 is built from 15 residues. CDR1 is SGHRS, CDR2 YFSETQ, per germline. CDR3 coding DNA: TGCGCCAGCACCTTGAGGGACAGGGGCACAGATACGCAGTATTTT. This sequence encodes CASTLRDRGTDTQYF.